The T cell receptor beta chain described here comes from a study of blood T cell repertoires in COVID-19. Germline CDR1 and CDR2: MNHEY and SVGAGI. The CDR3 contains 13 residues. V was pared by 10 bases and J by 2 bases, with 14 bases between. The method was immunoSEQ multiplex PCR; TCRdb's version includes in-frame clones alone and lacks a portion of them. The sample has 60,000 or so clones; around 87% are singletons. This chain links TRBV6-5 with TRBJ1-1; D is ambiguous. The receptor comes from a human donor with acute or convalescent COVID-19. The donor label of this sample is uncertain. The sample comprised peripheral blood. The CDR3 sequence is CATETGINTEAFF. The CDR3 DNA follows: TGTGCCACCGAGACGGGAATTAACACTGAAGCTTTCTTT.